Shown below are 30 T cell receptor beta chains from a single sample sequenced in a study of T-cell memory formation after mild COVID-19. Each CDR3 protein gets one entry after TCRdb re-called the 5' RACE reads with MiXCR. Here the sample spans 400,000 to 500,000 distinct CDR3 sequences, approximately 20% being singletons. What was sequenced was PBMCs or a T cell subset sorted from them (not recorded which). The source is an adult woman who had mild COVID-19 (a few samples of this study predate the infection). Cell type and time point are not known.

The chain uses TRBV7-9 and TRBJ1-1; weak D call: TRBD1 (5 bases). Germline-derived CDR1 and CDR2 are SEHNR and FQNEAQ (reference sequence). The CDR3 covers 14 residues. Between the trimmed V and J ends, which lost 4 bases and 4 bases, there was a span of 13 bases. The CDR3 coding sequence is TGTGCCAGCAGCTCCACCAGGGAGCCCACTGAAGCTTTCTTT. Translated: CASSSTREPTEAFF. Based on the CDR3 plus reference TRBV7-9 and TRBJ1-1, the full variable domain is DTGVSQNPRHKITKRGQNVTFRCDPISEHNRLYWYRQTLGQGPEFLTYFQNEAQLEKSRLLSDRFSAERPKGSFSTLEIQRTEQGDSAMYLCASSSTREPTEAFFGQGTRLTVV.

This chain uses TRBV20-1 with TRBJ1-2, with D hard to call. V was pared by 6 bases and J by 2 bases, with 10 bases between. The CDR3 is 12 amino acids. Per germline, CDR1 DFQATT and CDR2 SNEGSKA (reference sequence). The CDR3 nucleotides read TGCAGTGCCAAGACGGAAAACTATGGCTACACCTTC. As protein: CSAKTENYGYTF.

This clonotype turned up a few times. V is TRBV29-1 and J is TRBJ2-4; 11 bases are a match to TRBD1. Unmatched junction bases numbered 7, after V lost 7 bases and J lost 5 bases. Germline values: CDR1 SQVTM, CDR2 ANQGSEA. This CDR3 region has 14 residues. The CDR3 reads CSGGTGGKQNIQYF. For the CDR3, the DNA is TGCAGCGGTGGGACAGGGGGAAAGCAAAACATTCAGTACTTC.

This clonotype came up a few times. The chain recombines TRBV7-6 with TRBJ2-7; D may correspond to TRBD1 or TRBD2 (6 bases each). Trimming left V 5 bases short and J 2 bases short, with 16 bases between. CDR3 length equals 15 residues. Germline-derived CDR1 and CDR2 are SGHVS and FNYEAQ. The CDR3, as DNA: TGTGCCAGCAGCCCTAGCTTGGGGGGCCCCTACGAGCAGTACTTC. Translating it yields CASSPSLGGPYEQYF. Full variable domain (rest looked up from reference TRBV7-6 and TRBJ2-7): GAGVSQSPRYKVTKRGQDVALRCDPISGHVSLYWYRQALGQGPEFLTYFNYEAQQDKSGLPNDRFSAERPEGSISTLTIQRTEQRDSAMYRCASSPSLGGPYEQYFGPGTRLTVT.

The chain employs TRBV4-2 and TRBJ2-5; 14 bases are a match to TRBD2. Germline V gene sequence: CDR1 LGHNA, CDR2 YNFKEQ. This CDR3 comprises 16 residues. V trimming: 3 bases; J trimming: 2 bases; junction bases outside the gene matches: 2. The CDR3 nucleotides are TGTGCCAGCAGCCAGGGACTAGCGGGAGAGCAAGAGACCCAGTACTTC. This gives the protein CASSQGLAGEQETQYF.

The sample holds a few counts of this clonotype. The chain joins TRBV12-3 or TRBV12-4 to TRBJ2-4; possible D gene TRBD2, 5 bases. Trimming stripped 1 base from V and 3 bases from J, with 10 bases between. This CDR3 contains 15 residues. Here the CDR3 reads CASSLGPGVKNIQYF. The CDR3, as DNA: TGTGCCAGCAGTTTAGGACCCGGGGTCAAAAACATTCAGTACTTC.

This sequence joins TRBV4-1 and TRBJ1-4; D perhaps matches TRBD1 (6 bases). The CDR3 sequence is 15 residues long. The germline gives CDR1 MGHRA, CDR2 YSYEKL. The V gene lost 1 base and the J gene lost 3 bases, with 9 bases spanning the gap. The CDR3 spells CASSQARTANEKLFF. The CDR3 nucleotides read TGCGCCAGCAGCCAAGCGCGGACAGCTAATGAAAAACTGTTTTTT.

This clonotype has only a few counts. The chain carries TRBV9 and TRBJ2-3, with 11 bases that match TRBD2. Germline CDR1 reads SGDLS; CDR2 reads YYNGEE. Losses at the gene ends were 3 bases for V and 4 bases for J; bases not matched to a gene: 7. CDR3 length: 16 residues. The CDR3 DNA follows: TGTGCCAGCAGCGCTATAGCGGGAGGGGGAGCAGATACGCAGTATTTT. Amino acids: CASSAIAGGGADTQYF.

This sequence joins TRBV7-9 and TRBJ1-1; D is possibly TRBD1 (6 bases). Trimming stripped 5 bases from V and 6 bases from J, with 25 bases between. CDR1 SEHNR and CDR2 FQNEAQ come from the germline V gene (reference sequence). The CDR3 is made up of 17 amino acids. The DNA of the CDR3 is TGTGCCAGCAGCCCCCGGGGGACAATTCTCATCTCTGCTGAAGCTTTCTTT. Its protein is CASSPRGTILISAEAFF. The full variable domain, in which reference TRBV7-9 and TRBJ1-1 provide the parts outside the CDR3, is DTGVSQNPRHKITKRGQNVTFRCDPISEHNRLYWYRQTLGQGPEFLTYFQNEAQLEKSRLLSDRFSAERPKGSFSTLEIQRTEQGDSAMYLCASSPRGTILISAEAFFGQGTRLTVV.

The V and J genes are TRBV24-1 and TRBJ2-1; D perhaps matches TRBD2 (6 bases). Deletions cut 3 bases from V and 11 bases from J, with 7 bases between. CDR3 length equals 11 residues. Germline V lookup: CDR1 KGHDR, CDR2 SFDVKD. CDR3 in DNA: TGTGCCACCAGTGATGGGACTCAGCAGTTCTTC. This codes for CATSDGTQQFF.

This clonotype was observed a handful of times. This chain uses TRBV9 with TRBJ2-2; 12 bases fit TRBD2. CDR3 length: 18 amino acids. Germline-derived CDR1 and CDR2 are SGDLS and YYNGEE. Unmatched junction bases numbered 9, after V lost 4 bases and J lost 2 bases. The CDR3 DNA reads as TGTGCCAGCAGCCCTCCGGGACTAGCGGGCGGAAACACCGGGGAGCTGTTTTTT. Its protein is CASSPPGLAGGNTGELFF.

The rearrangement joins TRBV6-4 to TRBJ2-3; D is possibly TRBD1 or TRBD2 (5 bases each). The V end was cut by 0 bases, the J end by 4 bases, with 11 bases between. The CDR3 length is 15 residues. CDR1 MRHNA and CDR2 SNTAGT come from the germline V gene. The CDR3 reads CASSDSFGAADTQYF. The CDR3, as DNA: TGTGCCAGCAGTGACTCTTTCGGGGCAGCAGATACGCAGTATTTT.

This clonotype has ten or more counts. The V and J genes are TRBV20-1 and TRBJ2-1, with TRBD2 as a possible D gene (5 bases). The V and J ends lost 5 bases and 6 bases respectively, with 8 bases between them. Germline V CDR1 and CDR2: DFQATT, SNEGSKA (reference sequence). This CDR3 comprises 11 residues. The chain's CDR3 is CSAPSPNEQFF. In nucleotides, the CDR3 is TGCAGTGCTCCTAGCCCCAATGAGCAGTTCTTC.

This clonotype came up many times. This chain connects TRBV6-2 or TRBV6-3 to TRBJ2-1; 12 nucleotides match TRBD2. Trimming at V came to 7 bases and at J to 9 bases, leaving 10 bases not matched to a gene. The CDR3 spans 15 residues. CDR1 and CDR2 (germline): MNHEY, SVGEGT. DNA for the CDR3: TGTGCCAGCACTTTTCTTGGACTAGCGGGAACTGAGCAGTTCTTC. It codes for CASTFLGLAGTEQFF.

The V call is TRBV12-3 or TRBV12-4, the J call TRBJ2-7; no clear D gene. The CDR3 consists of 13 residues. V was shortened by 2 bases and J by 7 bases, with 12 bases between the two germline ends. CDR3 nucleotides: TGTGCCAGCAGTTTACTCGCCTTTTGGGAGCAGTACTTC. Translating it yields CASSLLAFWEQYF.

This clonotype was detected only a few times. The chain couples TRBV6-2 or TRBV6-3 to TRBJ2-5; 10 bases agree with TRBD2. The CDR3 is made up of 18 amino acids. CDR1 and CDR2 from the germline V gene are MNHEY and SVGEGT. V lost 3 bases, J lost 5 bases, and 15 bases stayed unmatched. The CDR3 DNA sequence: TGTGCCAGCAGTTATTTTGCGTGGACTAGCGGAATTCTTGAGACCCAGTACTTC. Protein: CASSYFAWTSGILETQYF.

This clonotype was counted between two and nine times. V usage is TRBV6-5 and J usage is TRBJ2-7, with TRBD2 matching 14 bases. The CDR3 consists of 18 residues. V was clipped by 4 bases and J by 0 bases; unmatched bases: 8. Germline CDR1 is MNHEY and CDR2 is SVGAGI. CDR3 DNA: TGTGCCAGCAGTTGGACTAGCGGGAGGTCGATCGTCTCCTACGAGCAGTACTTC. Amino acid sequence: CASSWTSGRSIVSYEQYF.

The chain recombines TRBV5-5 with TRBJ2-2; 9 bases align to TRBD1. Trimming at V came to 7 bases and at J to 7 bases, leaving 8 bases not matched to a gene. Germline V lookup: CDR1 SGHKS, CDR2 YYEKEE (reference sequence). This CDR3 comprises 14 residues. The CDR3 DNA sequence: TGTGCCAGCTCGAGGGGACAGGGCAACGGGGAGCTGTTTTTT. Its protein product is CASSRGQGNGELFF.

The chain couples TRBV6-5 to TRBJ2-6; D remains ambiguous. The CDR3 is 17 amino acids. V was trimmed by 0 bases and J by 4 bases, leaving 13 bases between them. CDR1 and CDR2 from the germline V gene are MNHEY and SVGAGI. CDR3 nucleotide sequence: TGTGCCAGCAGTTACTCGGTGCAGAGCTCGGGGGCCAACGTCCTGACTTTC. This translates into CASSYSVQSSGANVLTF.

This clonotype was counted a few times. The CDR3 is CSVSGHFNSYEQYF. The CDR3 coding sequence is TGCAGCGTTTCGGGACACTTCAACTCCTACGAGCAGTACTTC. V and J are TRBV29-1 and TRBJ2-7; the D gene is possibly TRBD1 (6 bases). The CDR3 length is 14 residues. CDR1 SQVTM and CDR2 ANQGSEA come from the germline V gene. V dropped 5 bases and J dropped 0 bases, with 14 bases sitting between them.

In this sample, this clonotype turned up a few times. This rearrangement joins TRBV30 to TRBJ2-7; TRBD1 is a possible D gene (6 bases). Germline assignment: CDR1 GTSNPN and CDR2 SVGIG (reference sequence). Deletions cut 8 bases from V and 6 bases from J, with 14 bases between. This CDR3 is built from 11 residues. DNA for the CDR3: TGTGCCCTAGGGCAGGGGCTCGAGCAGTACTTC. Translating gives CALGQGLEQYF. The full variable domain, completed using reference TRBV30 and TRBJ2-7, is SQTIHQWPATLVQPVGSPLSLECTVEGTSNPNLYWYRQAAGRGLQLLFYSVGIGQISSEVPQNLSASRPQDRQFILSSKKLLLSDSGFYLCALGQGLEQYFGPGTRLTVT.

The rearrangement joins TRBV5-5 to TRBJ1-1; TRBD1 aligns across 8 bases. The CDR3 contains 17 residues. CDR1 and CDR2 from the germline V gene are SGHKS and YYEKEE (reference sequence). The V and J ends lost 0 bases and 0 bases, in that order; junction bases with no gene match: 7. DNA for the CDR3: TGTGCCAGCAGCTTGGCCGGACAGGGAGGAGTGAACACTGAAGCTTTCTTT. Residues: CASSLAGQGGVNTEAFF.

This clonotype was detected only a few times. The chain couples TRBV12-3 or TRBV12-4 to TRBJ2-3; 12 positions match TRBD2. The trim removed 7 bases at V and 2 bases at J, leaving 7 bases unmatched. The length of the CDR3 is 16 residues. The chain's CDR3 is CASTNRLAGVTDTQYF. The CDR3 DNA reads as TGTGCCAGCACTAACCGACTAGCGGGGGTCACAGATACGCAGTATTTT.

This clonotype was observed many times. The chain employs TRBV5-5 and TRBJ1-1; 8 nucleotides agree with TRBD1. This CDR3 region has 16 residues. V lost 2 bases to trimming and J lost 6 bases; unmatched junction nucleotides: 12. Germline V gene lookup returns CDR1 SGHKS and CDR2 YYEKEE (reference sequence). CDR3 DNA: TGTGCCAGCAGCTTCCCCCGGACAGGGTCTGGGGCTGAAGCTTTCTTT. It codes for CASSFPRTGSGAEAFF.

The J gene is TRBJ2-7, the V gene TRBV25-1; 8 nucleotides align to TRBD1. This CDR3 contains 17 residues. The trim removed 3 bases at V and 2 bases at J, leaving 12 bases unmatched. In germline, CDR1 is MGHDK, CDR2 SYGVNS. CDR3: CASSDRNRDRITYEQYF. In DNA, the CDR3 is TGTGCCAGCAGTGATCGTAACCGGGACAGGATAACCTACGAGCAGTACTTC.

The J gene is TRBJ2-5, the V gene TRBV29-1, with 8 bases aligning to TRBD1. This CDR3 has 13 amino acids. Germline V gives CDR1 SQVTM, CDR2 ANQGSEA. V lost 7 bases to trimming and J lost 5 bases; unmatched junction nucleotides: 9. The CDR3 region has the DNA TGCAGCGGTAGCAGGGGGCCGGTTGAGACCCAGTACTTC. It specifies CSGSRGPVETQYF. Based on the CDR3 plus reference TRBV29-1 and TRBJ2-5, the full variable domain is SAVISQKPSRDICQRGTSLTIQCQVDSQVTMMFWYRQQPGQSLTLIATANQGSEATYESGFVIDKFPISRPNLTFSTLTVSNMSPEDSSIYLCSGSRGPVETQYFGPGTRLLVL.

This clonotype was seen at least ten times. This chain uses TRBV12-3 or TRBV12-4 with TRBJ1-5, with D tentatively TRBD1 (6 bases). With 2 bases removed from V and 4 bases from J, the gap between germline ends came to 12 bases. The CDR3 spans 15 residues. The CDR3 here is CASSLQGLGNQPQHF. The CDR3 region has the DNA TGTGCCAGCAGTTTACAGGGGCTTGGGAATCAGCCCCAGCATTTT.

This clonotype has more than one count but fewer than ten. The CDR3 nucleotides read TGTGCCAGCAGCTTTATTTTAGGAGATACGCAGTATTTT. This gives the protein CASSFILGDTQYF. The V call is TRBV7-9, the J call TRBJ2-3, with D unresolved. The CDR3 is 13 amino acids. V was shortened by 3 bases and J by 5 bases, with 9 bases between the two germline ends. CDR1 and CDR2 from the germline V gene are SEHNR and FQNEAQ (reference sequence).

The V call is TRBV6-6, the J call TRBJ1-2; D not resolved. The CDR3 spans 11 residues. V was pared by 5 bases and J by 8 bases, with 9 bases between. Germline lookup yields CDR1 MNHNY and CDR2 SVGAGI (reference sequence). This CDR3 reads CASSPASGYTF. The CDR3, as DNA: TGTGCCAGCAGTCCCGCCTCAGGCTACACCTTC.

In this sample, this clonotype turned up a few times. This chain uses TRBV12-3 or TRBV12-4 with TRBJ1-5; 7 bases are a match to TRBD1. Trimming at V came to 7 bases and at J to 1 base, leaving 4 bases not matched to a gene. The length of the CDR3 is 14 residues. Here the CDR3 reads CASTRQGSNQPQHF. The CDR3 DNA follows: TGTGCCAGCACCCGACAGGGAAGCAATCAGCCCCAGCATTTT.